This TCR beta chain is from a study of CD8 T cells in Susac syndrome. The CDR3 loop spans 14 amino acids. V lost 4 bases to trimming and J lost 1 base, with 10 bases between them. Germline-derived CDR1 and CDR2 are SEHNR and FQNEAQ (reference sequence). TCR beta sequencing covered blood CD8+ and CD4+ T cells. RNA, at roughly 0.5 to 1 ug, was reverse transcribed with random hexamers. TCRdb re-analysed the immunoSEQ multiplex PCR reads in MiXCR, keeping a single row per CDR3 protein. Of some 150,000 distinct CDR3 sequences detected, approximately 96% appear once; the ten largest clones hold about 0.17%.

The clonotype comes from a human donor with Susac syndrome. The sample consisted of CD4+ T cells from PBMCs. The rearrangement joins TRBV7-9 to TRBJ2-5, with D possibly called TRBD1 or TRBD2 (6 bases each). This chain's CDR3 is CASSWRDTQETQYF. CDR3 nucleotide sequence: TGTGCCAGCAGCTGGCGGGACACCCAAGAGACCCAGTACTTC. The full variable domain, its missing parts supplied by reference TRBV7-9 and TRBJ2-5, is DTGVSQNPRHKITKRGQNVTFRCDPISEHNRLYWYRQTLGQGPEFLTYFQNEAQLEKSRLLSDRFSAERPKGSFSTLEIQRTEQGDSAMYLCASSWRDTQETQYFGPGTRLLVL.